Following are 15 T cell receptor beta chains from one sample sequenced in a study of beta chain features in type 1 diabetes. Study-wide results and limits: TCRB CDR3 length was moderately but significantly reduced in all four CD4+ subsets of Type 1 diabetes patients.

Every isolated RNA sample was fully reverse transcribed, so sequencing captured expressed TCRB transcripts. The table came from immunoSEQ multiplex PCR; TCRdb's copy has only in-frame clones and leaves some out. The table shows around 180,000 clones, with approximately 8% occurring only once. What these receptors recognize is not known. Sequencing was done on a sample of central memory CD4+ T cells from blood. These receptors all stem from a woman in her thirties or forties with type 1 diabetes.

This rearrangement joins TRBV28 to TRBJ2-7; D is possibly TRBD2 (6 bases). V lost 7 bases to trimming and J lost 2 bases, with 12 bases between them. Germline V gives CDR1 MDHEN, CDR2 SYDVKM. The CDR3 covers 13 residues. The CDR3 DNA is TGTGCCAGCAATGGAGGGAACCCCTACGAGCAGTACTTC. This encodes CASNGGNPYEQYF.

In this sample, this clone turned up a few times. J is TRBJ2-5 and V is TRBV7-6; tentative D call: TRBD1 (6 bases). Per the germline V gene, CDR1 is SGHVS and CDR2 is FNYEAQ. The CDR3 sequence is 15 residues long. V lost 1 base and J lost 4, with 13 bases in between. This CDR3 is CASSLGAGVRETQYF. The CDR3 nucleotides are TGTGCCAGCAGCTTAGGTGCAGGGGTGAGAGAGACCCAGTACTTC.

The rearrangement links TRBV7-9 to TRBJ2-4, with 7 bases that match TRBD1. J was trimmed by 9 bases and V by 3 bases; bases with no gene match: 14. CDR1 is SEHNR, CDR2 FQNEAQ, per germline (reference sequence). There are 16 residues in the CDR3. The CDR3 nucleotides read TGTGCCAGCAGCTTTGAGGTGGACAGGTCCAAGGGCATTCAGTACTTC. Translated: CASSFEVDRSKGIQYF.

The table lists this clone with a few counts. J is TRBJ1-2 and V is TRBV4-2, with a possible D match to TRBD1 (5 bases). The CDR3 is 15 amino acids. CDR1 and CDR2 from the germline V gene are LGHNA and YNFKEQ. The germline V and J ends were trimmed by 3 bases and 1 base, with 12 bases remaining between them. DNA of the CDR3: TGTGCCAGCAGCCAGGACGACGGGGGTAACTATGGCTACACCTTC. Encoded protein: CASSQDDGGNYGYTF.

This clone occurred many times. The chain joins TRBV6-5 to TRBJ2-1, with D perhaps TRBD1 (6 bases). CDR3 length equals 13 residues. CDR1 and CDR2 (germline): MNHEY, SVGAGI. V lost 6 bases, J lost 6 bases, and 12 bases lay in between. The CDR3 nucleotides read TGTGCCAGCAGACCGACAGGCGGCAATGAGCAGTTCTTC. Translated, it gives CASRPTGGNEQFF.

This clone was seen a few times. The chain has TRBV30 and TRBJ2-3, with a possible D match to TRBD2 (6 bases). The germline V gene has CDR1 GTSNPN and CDR2 SVGIG (reference sequence). V was shortened by 2 bases and J by 4 bases, with 16 bases between the two germline ends. This CDR3 is 15 amino acids long. CDR3 in DNA: TGTGCCTGGAGTTATACGAGACTAGACTCAGATACGCAGTATTTT. It specifies CAWSYTRLDSDTQYF.

This clone showed up just a few times. In nucleotides, the CDR3 is TGTGCCAGCAACAGACAGGGGATGGAGAGGGAGTTCTTC. It translates to CASNRQGMEREFF. The chain couples TRBV6-1 to TRBJ2-1; 8 nucleotides align to TRBD1. The germline gives CDR1 MNHNS, CDR2 SASEGT. The CDR3 has 13 amino acids. The V gene end was trimmed by 7 bases and the J gene end by 14 bases; junction bases not matched to a gene: 13.

This clone was recorded once. The V call is TRBV7-3, the J call TRBJ1-1; 9 bases line up with TRBD1. Germline V gene sequence: CDR1 SGHTA, CDR2 FQGTGA. This CDR3 contains 13 residues. V gave up 5 bases and J gave up 6 bases; unmatched junction bases: 4. The CDR3 region has the DNA TGTGCCAGCAGCCCGGGACAGGGAGCTGAAGCTTTCTTT. It specifies CASSPGQGAEAFF. Combining the CDR3 with reference TRBV7-3 and TRBJ1-1 gives the whole variable domain GAGVSQTPSNKVTEKGKYVELRCDPISGHTALYWYRQSLGQGPEFLIYFQGTGAADDSGLPNDRFFAVRPEGSVSTLKIQRTERGDSAVYLCASSPGQGAEAFFGQGTRLTVV.

The gene calls are TRBV6-5 and TRBJ1-2; D unresolved. V dropped 5 bases and J dropped 8 bases, with 9 bases sitting between them. Germline CDR1 MNHEY, CDR2 SVGAGI. The CDR3 sequence is 11 residues long. As DNA, the CDR3 is TGTGCCAGCAGTGCAGGCCAAGGCTACACCTTC. This sequence encodes CASSAGQGYTF.

CDR3 in DNA: TGTGCCAGTAGTAACTCGGACAGGGAGTGGGATGAGCAGTTCTTC. This translates into CASSNSDREWDEQFF. The chain recombines TRBV19 with TRBJ2-1; 8 bases are shared with TRBD1. Unmatched junction bases numbered 10, after V lost 4 bases and J lost 8 bases. Germline assignment: CDR1 LNHDA and CDR2 SQIVND (reference sequence). CDR3 length: 15 amino acids.

The chain carries TRBV9 and TRBJ1-6; D gene uncertain. V dropped 0 bases and J dropped 9 bases, with 7 bases sitting between them. The V gene's germline CDR1 is SGDLS and CDR2 YYNGEE. The CDR3 sequence is 13 residues long. CDR3 in amino acids: CASSVAEFSPLHF. CDR3 bases: TGTGCCAGCAGCGTAGCTGAGTTTTCACCCCTCCACTTT. Full variable domain (rest looked up from reference TRBV9 and TRBJ1-6): DSGVTQTPKHLITATGQRVTLRCSPRSGDLSVYWYQQSLDQGLQFLIQYYNGEERAKGNILERFSAQQFPDLHSELNLSSLELGDSALYFCASSVAEFSPLHFGNGTRLTVT.

The table lists this clone with a few counts. This chain uses TRBV5-4 with TRBJ2-1; 7 nucleotides align to TRBD2. V dropped 0 bases and J dropped 6; count of bases not matched to a gene: 3. CDR1 and CDR2 from the germline V gene are SGHNT and YYREEE (reference sequence). This CDR3 is 14 amino acids long. The CDR3 nucleotides are TGTGCCAGCAGCTTGGAAGGGAGGGTCAATGAGCAGTTCTTC. Translated, it gives CASSLEGRVNEQFF.

A few counts support this clone. The chain joins TRBV7-6 to TRBJ1-1; D not resolved. Per the germline V gene, CDR1 is SGHVS and CDR2 is FNYEAQ. The V and J ends lost 4 bases and 4 bases respectively, with 25 bases between them. This CDR3 spans 18 amino acids. Here the CDR3 DNA reads TGTGCCAGCAGCTCCCGTAACACCTCGCGGCTTCTAGGCACTGAAGCTTTCTTT. It codes for CASSSRNTSRLLGTEAFF.

This clone has a handful of counts. The CDR3 here is CASSLRQGREKLFF. CDR3 sequence (DNA): TGTGCCAGCTCGCTTAGACAGGGGCGTGAAAAACTGTTTTTT. The V and J genes are TRBV18 and TRBJ1-4; 8 bases map to TRBD1. The CDR3 consists of 14 residues. Losses at the gene ends were 6 bases for V and 7 bases for J; bases not matched to a gene: 7. Germline assignment: CDR1 KGHSH and CDR2 LQKENI.

V gene TRBV11-2 combines with J gene TRBJ2-6; the D is unclear. The CDR3 has 15 residues. CDR1 is SGHAT, CDR2 FQNNGV, per germline. V dropped 4 bases and J dropped 4 bases, with 11 bases sitting between them. The CDR3 DNA sequence: TGTGCCAGCAGCTCTTACATGTCCGGGGCCAACGTCCTGACTTTC. Translated: CASSSYMSGANVLTF.